These T cell receptor beta chains were read from a single sample in a study of preoperative IRX-2 immunotherapy in early breast cancer. Assay: immunoSEQ multiplex PCR; the TCRdb copy retains only in-frame clones and omits some. The sample carries 30,000 to 45,000 clones, 80% to 90% recorded once. This sample comprised lymph node tissue, obtained after IRX-2 immunotherapy. These receptors came from a human donor with breast cancer. The CDR3 runs from the conserved cysteine through the conserved F or W. Fields, in order: clone size, J gene, V gene, D gene, CDR3 DNA, CDR3 protein. D genes are given only for firm matches. A row's size may be missing; if present it is once, few, many or a size class.

clone size: NA; J gene: TRBJ2-5; V gene: TRBV6-4; D gene: NA; CDR3 DNA: TGTGCCATCAGTGAGAGGGAGACCCAGTACTTC; CDR3 protein: CAISERETQYF
clone size: NA; J gene: TRBJ1-3; V gene: TRBV5-1; D gene: NA; CDR3 DNA: TGCGCCAGCAGCTTGGACGGAGCTGGGGGGATTCGCTCTGGAAACACCATATATTTT; CDR3 protein: CASSLDGAGGIRSGNTIYF
clone size: NA; J gene: TRBJ1-5; V gene: TRBV28; D gene: NA; CDR3 DNA: TGTGCCAGCAGTTTATTAGGGACAAGCAATCAGCCCCAGCATTTT; CDR3 protein: CASSLLGTSNQPQHF
clone size: NA; J gene: TRBJ2-7; V gene: TRBV29-1; D gene: TRBD1; CDR3 DNA: TGCAGCGTTCCGGGACAGGGATCGTTGGAGCAGTACTTC; CDR3 protein: CSVPGQGSLEQYF
clone size: few; J gene: TRBJ1-6; V gene: TRBV28; D gene: NA; CDR3 DNA: TGTGCCAGCAGTTCTCTCCGGGACGGGAGAGAAACACCCCTCCACTTT; CDR3 protein: CASSSLRDGRETPLHF
clone size: few; J gene: TRBJ2-1; V gene: TRBV11-3; D gene: NA; CDR3 DNA: TGTGCCAGCAGCTTAGATAAGGGGGGTTTCACAGGTCGGAAGAATGAGCAGTTCTTC; CDR3 protein: CASSLDKGGFTGRKNEQFF
clone size: once; J gene: TRBJ2-2; V gene: TRBV5-1; D gene: NA; CDR3 DNA: TGCGCCAGCAGCTTGGGTCTCGGGAACACCGGGGAGCTGTTTTTT; CDR3 protein: CASSLGLGNTGELFF
clone size: NA; J gene: TRBJ1-5; V gene: TRBV28; D gene: NA; CDR3 DNA: TGTGCCAGCAGTCAGGGGATGGGGATAGGCAATCAGCCCCAGCATTTT; CDR3 protein: CASSQGMGIGNQPQHF
clone size: NA; J gene: TRBJ1-3; V gene: TRBV6-8; D gene: NA; CDR3 DNA: TGTGCCAGCAGTTCGAGCAGGGGACGGTACACCATATATTTT; CDR3 protein: CASSSSRGRYTIYF
clone size: NA; J gene: TRBJ2-5; V gene: TRBV6-8; D gene: TRBD2; CDR3 DNA: TGTGCCAGCAGTTTCGACTGGACTAGCGGGGGGACCCAGTACTTC; CDR3 protein: CASSFDWTSGGTQYF
clone size: NA; J gene: TRBJ1-2; V gene: TRBV6-8; D gene: NA; CDR3 DNA: TGTGCCAGCAGTTACCGACAGGTCCCGCATGGCTACACCTTC; CDR3 protein: CASSYRQVPHGYTF
clone size: NA; J gene: TRBJ1-1; V gene: TRBV28; D gene: NA; CDR3 DNA: TGTGCCAGCAGCATTGCAAGCCAGGGGAACACTGAAGCTTTCTTT; CDR3 protein: CASSIASQGNTEAFF
clone size: NA; J gene: TRBJ1-5; V gene: TRBV15; D gene: NA; CDR3 DNA: TGTGCCACCAGCAGCGAGGGGGGAGGCGGGCAGCCCCAGCATTTT; CDR3 protein: CATSSEGGGGQPQHF
clone size: few; J gene: TRBJ2-5; V gene: TRBV11-3; D gene: TRBD2; CDR3 DNA: TGTGCCAGCAGCCCCCAGGGAGGGAGCTATGGACTATTCCAAGAGACCCAGTACTTC; CDR3 protein: CASSPQGGSYGLFQETQYF
clone size: NA; J gene: TRBJ1-5; V gene: TRBV6-8; D gene: NA; CDR3 DNA: TGTGCCAGCAGTTACCAGGGCAGCTTTACGGGAGGACAGCCCCAGCATTTT; CDR3 protein: CASSYQGSFTGGQPQHF
clone size: NA; J gene: TRBJ2-1; V gene: TRBV7-4; D gene: NA; CDR3 DNA: TGTGCCAGCAGCCAAACTGCAGGGAGTGAGCAGTTCTTC; CDR3 protein: CASSQTAGSEQFF
clone size: once; J gene: TRBJ2-1; V gene: TRBV11-3; D gene: TRBD2; CDR3 DNA: TGTGCCAGCAGCTTAGGTAGCGGGGGGCAAGGGGAGCAGTTCTTC; CDR3 protein: CASSLGSGGQGEQFF
clone size: NA; J gene: TRBJ1-3; V gene: TRBV6-8; D gene: NA; CDR3 DNA: TGTGCCATCAGCCCAGTGCAGTACTCTGGAAACACCATATATTTT; CDR3 protein: CAISPVQYSGNTIYF
clone size: NA; J gene: TRBJ1-4; V gene: TRBV11-3; D gene: NA; CDR3 DNA: TGTGCCAGCGGGCAGGCAGGGACCTACGAAAAACTGTTTTTT; CDR3 protein: CASGQAGTYEKLFF
clone size: NA; J gene: TRBJ1-6; V gene: TRBV18; D gene: NA; CDR3 DNA: TGTGCCAGCTCACCGGGGGGCTTTGATTCACCCCTCCACTTT; CDR3 protein: CASSPGGFDSPLHF
clone size: NA; J gene: TRBJ2-5; V gene: TRBV6-8; D gene: TRBD2; CDR3 DNA: TGTGCCAGCAGTAATACAATCGGACTAGCGGGGGGAGAGACCCAGTACTTC; CDR3 protein: CASSNTIGLAGGETQYF
clone size: NA; J gene: TRBJ2-3; V gene: TRBV1; D gene: NA; CDR3 DNA: TGCGCCAGCAGCCAAGTAAGGACTAGCGGGGGAAATACGCAGTATTTT; CDR3 protein: CASSQVRTSGGNTQYF
clone size: NA; J gene: TRBJ2-7; V gene: TRBV19; D gene: TRBD2; CDR3 DNA: TGTGCCAGTAGTATAGGCGGGACTAGCGGGGTCGAGCAGTACTTC; CDR3 protein: CASSIGGTSGVEQYF
clone size: NA; J gene: TRBJ2-1; V gene: TRBV18; D gene: TRBD2; CDR3 DNA: TGTGCCAGCTCACCTCTAGCGGGGGGGCGCAATGAGCAGTTCTTC; CDR3 protein: CASSPLAGGRNEQFF
clone size: once; J gene: TRBJ1-6; V gene: TRBV11-3; D gene: NA; CDR3 DNA: TGTGCCAGCAGCCAAACGCTTGGAGCGTGGACGGGCGGCAGTAATTCACCCCTCCACTTT; CDR3 protein: CASSQTLGAWTGGSNSPLHF
clone size: few; J gene: TRBJ1-2; V gene: TRBV6-8; D gene: NA; CDR3 DNA: TGTGCCAGCAGTTACGCATCAGCGGACGGGGCCTCGGACTATGGCTACACCTTC; CDR3 protein: CASSYASADGASDYGYTF
clone size: NA; J gene: TRBJ2-7; V gene: TRBV11-3; D gene: TRBD1; CDR3 DNA: TGTGCCAGCAGCTCGGTGACAGGGACCGACGAGCAGTACTTC; CDR3 protein: CASSSVTGTDEQYF
clone size: NA; J gene: TRBJ2-2; V gene: TRBV7-6; D gene: TRBD1; CDR3 DNA: TGTGCCAGCAGCTACGGACAGGGGGCGCCCCGGGAGCTGTTTTTT; CDR3 protein: CASSYGQGAPRELFF
clone size: once; J gene: TRBJ1-5; V gene: TRBV28; D gene: NA; CDR3 DNA: TGTGCCAGCAGTGAAACCAGGGCAAATAGCAATCAGCCCCAGCATTTT; CDR3 protein: CASSETRANSNQPQHF
clone size: NA; J gene: TRBJ1-2; V gene: TRBV7-1; D gene: NA; CDR3 DNA: TGTGCCAGCAGCTTGGTCATTCGGCCACAATTTGGGACATATGGCTACACCTTC; CDR3 protein: CASSLVIRPQFGTYGYTF
clone size: NA; J gene: TRBJ1-2; V gene: TRBV29-1; D gene: NA; CDR3 DNA: TGCAGCGTTGTAGGATTATATAACTATGGCTACACCTTC; CDR3 protein: CSVVGLYNYGYTF
clone size: NA; J gene: TRBJ2-3; V gene: TRBV18; D gene: NA; CDR3 DNA: TGTGCCAGCTCATACGGCACAGATACGCAGTATTTT; CDR3 protein: CASSYGTDTQYF
clone size: NA; J gene: TRBJ2-3; V gene: TRBV19; D gene: TRBD2; CDR3 DNA: TGTGCCAGTAGTATAGAGTCTAGCGGGGGGGCTTATACGCAGTATTTT; CDR3 protein: CASSIESSGGAYTQYF
clone size: NA; J gene: TRBJ2-5; V gene: TRBV11-3; D gene: NA; CDR3 DNA: TGTGCCAGCAGCTTAGATGGACGGGGGGCCCGCCAAGAGACCCAGTACTTC; CDR3 protein: CASSLDGRGARQETQYF
clone size: NA; J gene: TRBJ1-4; V gene: TRBV11-3; D gene: NA; CDR3 DNA: TGTGCCAGCAGCTCCTTTATGGGGGGCGGTGAGGTTGAAAAACTGTTTTTT; CDR3 protein: CASSSFMGGGEVEKLFF
clone size: NA; J gene: TRBJ2-7; V gene: TRBV6-8; D gene: TRBD1; CDR3 DNA: TGTGCCAGCGAGGATCAGGGGGCCTACGAGCAGTACTTC; CDR3 protein: CASEDQGAYEQYF
clone size: few; J gene: TRBJ1-2; V gene: TRBV6-8; D gene: NA; CDR3 DNA: TGTGCCAGCAGTGACTCCCACTACGGGGCTACTAACTATGGCTACACCTTC; CDR3 protein: CASSDSHYGATNYGYTF
clone size: NA; J gene: TRBJ1-6; V gene: TRBV6-8; D gene: TRBD1; CDR3 DNA: TGTGCCATCAGCTCCGGACAGGTCAATTCACCCCTCCACTTT; CDR3 protein: CAISSGQVNSPLHF
clone size: NA; J gene: TRBJ1-4; V gene: TRBV19; D gene: TRBD1; CDR3 DNA: TGTGCCAGTAGAAATGCCGGGACAGGAAATGAAAAACTGTTTTTT; CDR3 protein: CASRNAGTGNEKLFF
clone size: NA; J gene: TRBJ2-1; V gene: TRBV11-3; D gene: NA; CDR3 DNA: TGTGCCAGCAGCTTGGATCGCGGGGCCACCTACAATGAGCAGTTCTTC; CDR3 protein: CASSLDRGATYNEQFF
clone size: NA; J gene: TRBJ1-2; V gene: TRBV11-3; D gene: TRBD1; CDR3 DNA: TGTGCCAGCAGCTTAGTGGGGACAGGAAACAACTATGGCTACACCTTC; CDR3 protein: CASSLVGTGNNYGYTF
clone size: NA; J gene: TRBJ1-1; V gene: TRBV28; D gene: NA; CDR3 DNA: TGTGCCAGCAGCCCCCAAGCGGCAAGCCCCTCTGAAGCTTTCTTT; CDR3 protein: CASSPQAASPSEAFF
clone size: NA; J gene: TRBJ1-2; V gene: TRBV6-8; D gene: NA; CDR3 DNA: TGTGCCAGCAGTGATGTGGGATCCATTGCCGGCGCTAACTATGGCTACACCTTC; CDR3 protein: CASSDVGSIAGANYGYTF
clone size: NA; J gene: TRBJ1-5; V gene: TRBV6-8; D gene: TRBD1; CDR3 DNA: TGTGCCAGCACTACAGGGGAAGCTAATCAGCCCCAGCATTTT; CDR3 protein: CASTTGEANQPQHF
clone size: few; J gene: TRBJ1-2; V gene: TRBV29-1; D gene: NA; CDR3 DNA: TGCAGCGTTGAAACAGAATGGATTAATGGCTACACCTTC; CDR3 protein: CSVETEWINGYTF
clone size: NA; J gene: TRBJ2-5; V gene: TRBV5-1; D gene: NA; CDR3 DNA: TGCGCCAGCAGCTTTCGGGAACCGAGGGAGACCCAGTACTTC; CDR3 protein: CASSFREPRETQYF
clone size: NA; J gene: TRBJ2-4; V gene: TRBV6-8; D gene: TRBD2; CDR3 DNA: TGTGCCAGCTCCAAGGGAGGGGCCAAAAACATTCAGTACTTC; CDR3 protein: CASSKGGAKNIQYF
clone size: few; J gene: TRBJ1-6; V gene: TRBV6-8; D gene: NA; CDR3 DNA: TGTGCCAGCAGTACCCGAAATTCACCCCTCCACTTT; CDR3 protein: CASSTRNSPLHF
clone size: NA; J gene: TRBJ1-3; V gene: TRBV6-8; D gene: TRBD1; CDR3 DNA: TGTGCCAGCAGTTGGGGACAGACTGGAAACACCATATATTTT; CDR3 protein: CASSWGQTGNTIYF
clone size: NA; J gene: TRBJ2-2; V gene: TRBV12-5; D gene: TRBD1; CDR3 DNA: TGTGCTAGTGGTACGACAGGGGTCAACACCGGGGAGCTGTTTTTT; CDR3 protein: CASGTTGVNTGELFF
clone size: NA; J gene: TRBJ1-2; V gene: TRBV11-3; D gene: TRBD1; CDR3 DNA: TGTGCCAGCAGCTTGGCCAAGCGGGACAGGGGGTACTATGGCTACACCTTC; CDR3 protein: CASSLAKRDRGYYGYTF
clone size: NA; J gene: TRBJ2-2; V gene: TRBV6-8; D gene: NA; CDR3 DNA: TGTGCCAGCAGCAGGGGGGCCGGGGAGCTGTTTTTT; CDR3 protein: CASSRGAGELFF
clone size: NA; J gene: TRBJ2-2; V gene: TRBV5-1; D gene: TRBD2; CDR3 DNA: TGCGCCAGCAGCTTCGGTAGCGGGACGACCGGGGAGCTGTTTTTT; CDR3 protein: CASSFGSGTTGELFF